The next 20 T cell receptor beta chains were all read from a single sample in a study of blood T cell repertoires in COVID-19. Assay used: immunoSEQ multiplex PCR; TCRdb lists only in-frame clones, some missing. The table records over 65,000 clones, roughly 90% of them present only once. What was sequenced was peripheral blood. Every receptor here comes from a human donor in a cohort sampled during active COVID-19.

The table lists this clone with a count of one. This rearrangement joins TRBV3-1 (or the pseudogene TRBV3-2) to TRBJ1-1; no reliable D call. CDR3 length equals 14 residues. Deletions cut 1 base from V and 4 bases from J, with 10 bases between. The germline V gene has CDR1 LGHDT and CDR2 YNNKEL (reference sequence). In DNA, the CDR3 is TGTGCCAGCAGCCAAGTGGGTGGAGGCACTGAAGCTTTCTTT. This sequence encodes CASSQVGGGTEAFF.

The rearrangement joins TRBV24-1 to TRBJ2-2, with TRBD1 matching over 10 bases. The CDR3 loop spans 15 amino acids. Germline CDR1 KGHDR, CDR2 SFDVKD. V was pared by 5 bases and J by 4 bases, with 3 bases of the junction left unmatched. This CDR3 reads CATSVDRGITGELFF. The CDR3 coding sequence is TGTGCCACCAGTGTGGACAGGGGGATCACCGGGGAGCTGTTTTTT.

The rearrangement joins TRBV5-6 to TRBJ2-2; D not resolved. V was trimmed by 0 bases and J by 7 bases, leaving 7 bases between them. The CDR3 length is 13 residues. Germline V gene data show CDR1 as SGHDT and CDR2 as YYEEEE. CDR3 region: CASSLAGDGELFF. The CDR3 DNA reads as TGTGCCAGCAGCTTGGCCGGAGACGGGGAGCTGTTTTTT.

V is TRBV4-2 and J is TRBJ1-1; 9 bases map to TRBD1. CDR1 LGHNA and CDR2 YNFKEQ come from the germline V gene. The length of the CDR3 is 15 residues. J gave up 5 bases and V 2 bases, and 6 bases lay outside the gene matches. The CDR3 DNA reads TGTGCCAGCAGCCAACAGGGACAGGGCGAGACTGAAGCTTTCTTT. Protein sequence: CASSQQGQGETEAFF.

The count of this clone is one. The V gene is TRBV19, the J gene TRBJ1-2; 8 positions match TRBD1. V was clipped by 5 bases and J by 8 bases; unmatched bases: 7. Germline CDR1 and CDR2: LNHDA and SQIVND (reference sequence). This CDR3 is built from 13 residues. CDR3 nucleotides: TGTGCCAGTAGTGGACAGGGCTCTTTGGGCTACACCTTC. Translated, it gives CASSGQGSLGYTF.

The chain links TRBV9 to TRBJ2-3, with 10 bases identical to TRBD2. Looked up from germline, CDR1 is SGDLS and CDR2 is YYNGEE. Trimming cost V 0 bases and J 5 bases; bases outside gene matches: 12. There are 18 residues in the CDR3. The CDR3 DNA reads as TGTGCCAGCAGCGTAGGAGGGAAGCGGGGGGGAAAAAGAGATACGCAGTATTTT. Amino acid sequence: CASSVGGKRGGKRDTQYF. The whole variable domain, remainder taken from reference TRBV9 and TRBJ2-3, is DSGVTQTPKHLITATGQRVTLRCSPRSGDLSVYWYQQSLDQGLQFLIQYYNGEERAKGNILERFSAQQFPDLHSELNLSSLELGDSALYFCASSVGGKRGGKRDTQYFGPGTRLTVL.

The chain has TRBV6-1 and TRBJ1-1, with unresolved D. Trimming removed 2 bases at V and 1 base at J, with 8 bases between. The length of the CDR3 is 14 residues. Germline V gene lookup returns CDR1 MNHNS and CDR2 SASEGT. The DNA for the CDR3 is TGTGCCAGCAGTGAAATGGGCCAGAACACTGAAGCTTTCTTT. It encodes CASSEMGQNTEAFF.

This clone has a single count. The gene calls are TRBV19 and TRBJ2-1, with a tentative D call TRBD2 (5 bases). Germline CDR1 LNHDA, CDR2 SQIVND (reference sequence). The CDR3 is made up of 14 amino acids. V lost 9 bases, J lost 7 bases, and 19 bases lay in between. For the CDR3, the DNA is TGTGCCAGCAGCCAAGATTCGGGATCGAATGAGCAGTTCTTC. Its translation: CASSQDSGSNEQFF. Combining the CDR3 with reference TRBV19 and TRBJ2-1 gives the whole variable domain DGGITQSPKYLFRKEGQNVTLSCEQNLNHDAMYWYRQDPGQGLRLIYYSQIVNDFQKGDIAEGYSVSREKKESFPLTVTSAQKNPTAFYLCASSQDSGSNEQFFGPGTRLTVL.

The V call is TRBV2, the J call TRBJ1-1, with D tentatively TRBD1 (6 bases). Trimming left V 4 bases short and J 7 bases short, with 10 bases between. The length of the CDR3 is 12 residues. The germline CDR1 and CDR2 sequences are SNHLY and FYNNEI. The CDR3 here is CASSGSTGEAFF. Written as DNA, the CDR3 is TGTGCCAGCAGTGGATCGACAGGTGAAGCTTTCTTT. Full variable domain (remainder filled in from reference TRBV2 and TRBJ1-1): EPEVTQTPSHQVTQMGQEVILRCVPISNHLYFYWYRQILGQKVEFLVSFYNNEISEKSEIFDDQFSVERPDGSNFTLKIRSTKLEDSAMYFCASSGSTGEAFFGQGTRLTVV.

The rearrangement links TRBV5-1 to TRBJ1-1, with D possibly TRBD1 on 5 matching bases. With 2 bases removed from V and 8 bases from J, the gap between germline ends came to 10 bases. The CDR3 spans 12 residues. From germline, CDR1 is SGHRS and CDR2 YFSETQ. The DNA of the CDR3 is TGCGCCAGCAGCTTAGGACAAAGAGAAGCTTTCTTT. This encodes CASSLGQREAFF.

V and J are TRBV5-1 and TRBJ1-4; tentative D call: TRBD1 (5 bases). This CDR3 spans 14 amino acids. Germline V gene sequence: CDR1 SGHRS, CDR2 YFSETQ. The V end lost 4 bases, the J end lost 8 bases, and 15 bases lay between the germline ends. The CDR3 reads CASSPNGGGEKLFF. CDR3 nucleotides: TGCGCCAGCAGCCCCAATGGGGGAGGGGAAAAACTGTTTTTT.

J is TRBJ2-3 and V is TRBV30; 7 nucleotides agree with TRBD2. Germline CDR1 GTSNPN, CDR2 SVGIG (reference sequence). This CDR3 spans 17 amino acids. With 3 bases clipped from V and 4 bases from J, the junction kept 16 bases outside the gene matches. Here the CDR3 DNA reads TGTGCCTGGAGGGATAATTCTCGGACTAGTTGGGCAGATACGCAGTATTTT. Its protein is CAWRDNSRTSWADTQYF. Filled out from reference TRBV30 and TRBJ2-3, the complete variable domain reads SQTIHQWPATLVQPVGSPLSLECTVEGTSNPNLYWYRQAAGRGLQLLFYSVGIGQISSEVPQNLSASRPQDRQFILSSKKLLLSDSGFYLCAWRDNSRTSWADTQYFGPGTRLTVL.

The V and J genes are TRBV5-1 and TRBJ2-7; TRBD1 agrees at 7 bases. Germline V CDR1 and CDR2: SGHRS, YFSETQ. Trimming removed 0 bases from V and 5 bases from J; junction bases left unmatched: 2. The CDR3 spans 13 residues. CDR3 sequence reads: CASSLAGGHEQYF. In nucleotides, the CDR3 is TGCGCCAGCAGCTTGGCAGGGGGACACGAGCAGTACTTC.

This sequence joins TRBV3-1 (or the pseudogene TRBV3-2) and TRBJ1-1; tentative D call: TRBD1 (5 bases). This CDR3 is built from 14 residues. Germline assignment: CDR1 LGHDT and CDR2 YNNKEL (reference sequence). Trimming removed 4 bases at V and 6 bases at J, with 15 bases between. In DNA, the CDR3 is TGTGCCAGCAGCCCCTCTAGTGGGGGGGCTGAAGCTTTCTTT. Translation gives CASSPSSGGAEAFF.

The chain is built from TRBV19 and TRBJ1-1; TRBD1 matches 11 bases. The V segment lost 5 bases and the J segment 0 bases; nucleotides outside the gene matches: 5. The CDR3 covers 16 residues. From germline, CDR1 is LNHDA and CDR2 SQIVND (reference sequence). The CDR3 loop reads CASSPGTGGMNTEAFF. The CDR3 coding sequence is TGTGCCAGTAGTCCCGGGACAGGGGGTATGAACACTGAAGCTTTCTTT.

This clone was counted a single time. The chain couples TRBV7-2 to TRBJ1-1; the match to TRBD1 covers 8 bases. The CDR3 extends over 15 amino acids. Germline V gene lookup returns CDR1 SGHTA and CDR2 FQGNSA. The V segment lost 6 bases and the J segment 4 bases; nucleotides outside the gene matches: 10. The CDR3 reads CASRLITQGGTEAFF. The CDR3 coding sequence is TGTGCCAGCAGACTTATAACACAGGGGGGCACTGAAGCTTTCTTT.

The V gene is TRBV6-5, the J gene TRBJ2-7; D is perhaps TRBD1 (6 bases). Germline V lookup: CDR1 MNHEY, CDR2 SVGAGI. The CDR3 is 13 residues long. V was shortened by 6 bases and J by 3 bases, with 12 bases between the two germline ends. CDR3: CASRQGQIYEQYF. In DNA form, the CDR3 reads TGTGCCAGCAGACAAGGACAGATCTACGAGCAGTACTTC.

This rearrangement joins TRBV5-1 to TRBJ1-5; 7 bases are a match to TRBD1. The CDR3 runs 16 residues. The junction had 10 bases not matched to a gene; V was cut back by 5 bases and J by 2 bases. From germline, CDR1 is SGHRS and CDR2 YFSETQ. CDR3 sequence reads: CASRPDTGARNQPQHF. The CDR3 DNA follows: TGCGCCAGCAGACCCGACACAGGGGCCCGCAATCAGCCCCAGCATTTT.

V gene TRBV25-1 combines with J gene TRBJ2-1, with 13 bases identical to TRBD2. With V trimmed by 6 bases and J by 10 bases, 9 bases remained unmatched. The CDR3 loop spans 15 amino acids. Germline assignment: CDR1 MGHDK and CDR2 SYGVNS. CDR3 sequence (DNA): TGTGCCAGCAGCCCTACTAGCGGGGGGGCCGGGGAGCAGTTCTTC. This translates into CASSPTSGGAGEQFF.

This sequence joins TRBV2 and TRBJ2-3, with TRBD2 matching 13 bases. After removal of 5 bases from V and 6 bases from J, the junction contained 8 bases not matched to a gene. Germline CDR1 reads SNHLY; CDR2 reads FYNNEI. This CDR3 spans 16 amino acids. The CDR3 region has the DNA TGTGCCAGCAGTCCTTCACTAGCGGGGGGGCTTGATACGCAGTATTTT. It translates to CASSPSLAGGLDTQYF.